Listed below are T cell receptor beta chains from one sample, sequenced in a study of vaccination and CD4 T cells after COVID-19. A single record per CDR3 protein comes from TCRdb applying MiXCR to the PCR reads. The data contain roughly 7,000 distinct CDR3 sequences, around 35% of them singletons. The antigens these receptors bind are not known. Material: CD4+ T cells from blood, cultured in vitro. The receptors were gathered from a human donor in good health. Each CDR3 is given with its conserved first and last residue. The order of the fields is clone size, V gene, D gene, J gene, CDR3 protein, CDR3 DNA. D genes are given only for firm matches. Where a row states a size, it is once, few, many or the class of an expanded clone; other rows omit it.

>NA|TRBV7-9|NA|TRBJ2-2
CASTRNTGELFF
TGTGCCAGCACCCGAAACACCGGGGAGCTGTTTTTT
>few|TRBV6-2/TRBV6-3|TRBD1|TRBJ1-1
CASVDRPNTEAFF
TGTGCCAGCGTGGACAGGCCGAACACTGAAGCTTTCTTT
>NA|TRBV20-1|NA|TRBJ2-5
CSARVLLSGQETQYF
TGCAGTGCTAGAGTCCTGCTTAGCGGCCAAGAGACCCAGTACTTC
>few|TRBV7-9|NA|TRBJ2-6
CASSKQGSGANVLTF
TGTGCCAGCAGCAAGCAGGGCTCTGGGGCCAACGTCCTGACTTTC
>few|TRBV6-5|TRBD1|TRBJ1-2
CASSSQGAYFYGYTF
TGTGCCAGCAGTTCACAGGGGGCCTATTTCTATGGCTACACCTTC
>NA|TRBV6-5|NA|TRBJ2-3
CASSSQRGDTQYF
TGTGCCAGCAGTTCCCAGCGAGGAGATACGCAGTATTTT
>NA|TRBV12-3/TRBV12-4|TRBD1|TRBJ1-2
CASSKYRGGDYGYTF
TGTGCCAGCAGCAAATACAGGGGCGGTGACTATGGCTACACCTTC
>few|TRBV20-1|NA|TRBJ2-3
CSASDPGASTDTQYF
TGCAGTGCTAGTGATCCGGGGGCTAGCACAGATACGCAGTATTTT
>few|TRBV5-4|NA|TRBJ1-2
CASSLENYGYTF
TGTGCCAGCAGCTTGGAGAACTATGGCTACACCTTC
>few|TRBV20-1|TRBD2|TRBJ2-2
CSARDGAGVTGELFF
TGCAGTGCTAGAGATGGAGCGGGGGTGACCGGGGAGCTGTTTTTT
>NA|TRBV20-1|NA|TRBJ2-3
CSAETSKTQYF
TGCAGTGCCGAGACATCTAAAACGCAGTATTTT
>few|TRBV7-2|NA|TRBJ2-5
CASSPTLETQYF
TGTGCCAGCAGCCCGACTCTGGAGACCCAGTACTTC
>NA|TRBV14|NA|TRBJ2-1
CASSQGVSSYNEQFF
TGTGCCAGCAGCCAAGGGGTATCGTCCTACAATGAGCAGTTCTTC
>NA|TRBV19|NA|TRBJ1-2
CASSKNRDTGGYTF
TGTGCCAGTAGTAAGAACCGGGACACAGGTGGCTACACCTTC
>NA|TRBV6-2/TRBV6-3|NA|TRBJ1-2
CASRGFNYGYTF
TGTGCCAGCCGGGGCTTTAACTATGGCTACACCTTC
>NA|TRBV7-6|NA|TRBJ2-2
CASSSGENGELFF
TGTGCCAGCAGCTCAGGGGAGAACGGGGAGCTGTTTTTT
>NA|TRBV20-1|NA|TRBJ2-3
CSAEGRDGSTDTQYF
TGCAGTGCAGAGGGCCGGGACGGAAGCACAGATACGCAGTATTTT
>NA|TRBV20-1|TRBD2|TRBJ2-5
CSARRREAPFETQYF
TGCAGTGCTCGCCGGCGGGAGGCTCCATTCGAGACCCAGTACTTC
>NA|TRBV11-2|TRBD2|TRBJ2-3
CASSLRGISGRALDTQYF
TGTGCCAGCAGCTTAAGGGGGATTAGCGGGAGGGCCCTGGATACGCAGTATTTT
>NA|TRBV9|TRBD2|TRBJ2-1
CASSVALAGNYNEQFF
TGTGCCAGCAGCGTAGCTCTAGCGGGAAACTACAATGAGCAGTTCTTC
>NA|TRBV7-9|TRBD1|TRBJ2-7
CASSPAPGQGEQYF
TGTGCCAGCAGCCCAGCCCCGGGACAGGGGGAGCAGTACTTC
>NA|TRBV2|NA|TRBJ2-7
CASWDGRRSYEQYF
TGTGCCAGCTGGGACGGGCGACGCTCCTACGAGCAGTACTTC
>once|TRBV24-1|TRBD1|TRBJ1-2
CATSDFRDSIQYAF
TGTGCCACCAGTGATTTCCGGGACAGTATCCAATACGCCTTC
>NA|TRBV19|NA|TRBJ2-7
CASKQGHEQYF
TGTGCCAGTAAACAAGGCCACGAGCAGTACTTC
>NA|TRBV19|TRBD1|TRBJ1-1
CASSRDRNTEAFF
TGTGCCAGTAGTAGGGACAGGAACACTGAAGCTTTCTTT
>medium-sized|TRBV20-1|NA|TRBJ1-5
CSAGGPNSNQPQHF
TGCAGTGCTGGGGGACCCAATAGCAATCAGCCCCAGCATTTT
>few|TRBV2|NA|TRBJ1-1
CASSEGVNTEAFF
TGTGCCAGCAGTGAAGGGGTGAACACTGAAGCTTTCTTT
>NA|TRBV7-6|TRBD1|TRBJ1-4
CASSPDQGAYGKLFF
TGTGCCAGCAGCCCAGACCAGGGGGCTTATGGAAAACTGTTTTTT
>few|TRBV20-1|TRBD2|TRBJ2-3
CSASPRASGFTDTQYF
TGCAGTGCTTCTCCAAGGGCTAGCGGATTCACAGATACGCAGTATTTT
>NA|TRBV18|NA|TRBJ1-2
CASSPTEGRQYYGYTF
TGTGCCAGCTCACCAACGGAGGGCCGCCAATACTATGGCTACACCTTC
>NA|TRBV10-3|NA|TRBJ2-7
CAIRGVGRSYEQYF
TGTGCCATCAGGGGCGTAGGGCGATCCTACGAGCAGTACTTC
>NA|TRBV7-9|NA|TRBJ2-7
CASSPTRFYEQYF
TGTGCCAGCAGCCCGACTAGATTCTACGAGCAGTACTTC
>NA|TRBV7-2|TRBD1|TRBJ1-2
CASSLNRGFLATF
TGTGCCAGCAGCTTGAACAGGGGGTTTTTGGCCACCTTC
>NA|TRBV6-2/TRBV6-3|NA|TRBJ1-5
CASKGFGGDGNQPQHF
TGTGCCAGCAAGGGGTTCGGGGGAGATGGCAATCAGCCCCAGCATTTT
>few|TRBV7-9|NA|TRBJ1-2
CASSLEGRGDYGYTF
TGTGCCAGCAGCTTAGAAGGCAGGGGAGACTATGGCTACACCTTC
>few|TRBV20-1|TRBD1|TRBJ2-7
CSPSSDRGPHEQYF
TGCAGTCCTTCCTCGGACAGGGGGCCCCACGAGCAGTACTTC
>NA|TRBV7-2|NA|TRBJ2-4
CASSPQGNIQYF
TGTGCCAGCAGCCCACAGGGAAACATTCAGTACTTC
>NA|TRBV2|TRBD2|TRBJ2-1
CASEDWTSEGNEQFF
TGTGCCAGCGAAGATTGGACTAGCGAGGGCAATGAGCAGTTCTTC
>once|TRBV19|NA|TRBJ1-1
CASSISASMNTEAFF
TGTGCCAGTAGTATCTCGGCAAGCATGAACACTGAAGCTTTCTTT
>NA|TRBV15|TRBD2|TRBJ2-1
CATSTSGRAREQFF
TGTGCCACCAGCACTAGCGGGAGGGCCCGTGAGCAGTTCTTC
>NA|TRBV2|NA|TRBJ1-2
CASSEGTAYGYTF
TGTGCCAGCAGTGAAGGGACGGCCTATGGCTACACCTTC